The rows below give T cell receptor beta chains drawn from one sample of a study of response to subunit inactivated influenza vaccine. A single record per CDR3 protein comes from TCRdb applying MiXCR to the RT-PCR reads. This sample yields 600,000 to 700,000 distinct CDR3 sequences, of which around 13% are seen a single time; 6.5% to 8% belongs to the top ten. The specimen was PBMCs from blood, collected 14 to 15 days before vaccination. Source of these receptors: a man over 45 who received an inactivated influenza vaccine. Each CDR3 is given with its conserved first and last residue. The order of the fields is J gene, D gene, clone size, V gene, CDR3 DNA, CDR3 protein. D genes are given only for firm matches. The size entry is marked missing in some rows and otherwise reads once, few, many or a size class.

>TRBJ2-3|TRBD2|.|TRBV12-3/TRBV12-4
TGTGCCAGCAGTTTCGGACTAGCAGAAGATACGCAGTATTTT
CASSFGLAEDTQYF
>TRBJ2-2|TRBD2|many|TRBV29-1
TGCAGCGTTGCCGGGACTAGCGGGAGGAACACCGGGGAGCTGTTTTTT
CSVAGTSGRNTGELFF
>TRBJ2-3|TRBD2|few|TRBV29-1
TGCAGCGTTCCGACTAGCGGGGGGGCAGAAGATACGCAGTATTTT
CSVPTSGGAEDTQYF
>TRBJ1-1|.|.|TRBV6-5
TGTGCCAGCAGTTACGGGCAAGGGTGGAACACTGAAGCTTTCTTT
CASSYGQGWNTEAFF
>TRBJ1-2|TRBD1|few|TRBV20-1
TGCAGTGCTGTTGCTGACAGGGCTAACTATGGCTACACCTTC
CSAVADRANYGYTF
>TRBJ2-7|.|few|TRBV2
TGTGCCAGCACGGGGTCCTACGAGCAGTACTTC
CASTGSYEQYF
>TRBJ2-1|.|.|TRBV6-2/TRBV6-3
TGTGCCAGCAGTTACTCAGGAGGGTGGACAGATAATGAGCAGTTCTTC
CASSYSGGWTDNEQFF
>TRBJ2-3|.|.|TRBV15
TGTGCCACCAGCAAGGGGGGCAACGGAGCAGATACGCAGTATTTT
CATSKGGNGADTQYF
>TRBJ2-2|.|.|TRBV4-3
TGCGCCAGCAGCCAAGAGCAGCCGAACACCGGGGAGCTGTTTTTT
CASSQEQPNTGELFF
>TRBJ2-3|.|few|TRBV5-6
TGTGCCAGCAGCTTGCCTGGCGGCGAAGATACGCAGTATTTT
CASSLPGGEDTQYF
>TRBJ2-7|.|.|TRBV6-5
TGTGCCAGCAGTTACCGGGGTCTTTGGTACTTC
CASSYRGLWYF
>TRBJ2-3|TRBD1|few|TRBV12-3/TRBV12-4
TGTGCCAGCACCGACCGGGACAGGGTTTCTAGCACAGATACGCAGTATTTT
CASTDRDRVSSTDTQYF
>TRBJ2-1|.|many|TRBV12-3/TRBV12-4
TGTGCCAGCCGACTGACAGGGGGACTAGCAAATGAGCAGTTCTTC
CASRLTGGLANEQFF
>TRBJ2-1|.|.|TRBV30
TGTGCCTGGAGAGGCCCCCCCGGGCACAATGAGCAGTTCTTC
CAWRGPPGHNEQFF
>TRBJ2-7|.|few|TRBV20-1
TGCAGTGCTAGCCCGGGGATCAGCTACGAGCAGTACTTC
CSASPGISYEQYF
>TRBJ2-3|.|few|TRBV7-9
TGTGCCAGCAGTCGTACTTCGAACCCGCAGTATTTT
CASSRTSNPQYF
>TRBJ2-7|TRBD2|few|TRBV20-1
TGCAGTGCGTGGACTAGCGGGAGTTACGAGCAGTACTTC
CSAWTSGSYEQYF